This TCR beta chain appears in the sequencing data of a study of T cell responses to AZD1222 COVID-19 vaccine (dated by TCRdb to the early 2020s). Looking at the study overall: Because spike-specific TCR depth and breadth did not differ between the two schedules, AZD1222 recipients who got a second dose at roughly 4 weeks were pooled with those who got a second dose at roughly 12 weeks. TCR sequencing was performed for about 250 trial participants, of whom roughly 200 were given two doses of AZD1222 and about 25 were given two doses of MenACWY control vaccine. Trial participants were enrolled into age subgroups of 18-55, 56-69 and 70-plus years, which contained approximately 150, 28 and 58 TCR-sequenced participants, respectively. The full study reports these points: Participants were mostly white British, with more females than males. The authors suggested clonal diversity may have been underestimated. Reportedly, close to half of the unique spike-specific TCRs recognized epitopes lying outside the regions that are mutated in the B.1.351 and B.1.1.7 variants. No day 14 peak-response samples were available, so repertoires were characterized only after the peak T cell response. In the small 56-69-year group, the increase in depth fell short of significance, most likely because of low power. Conclusions about previously exposed vaccinees are limited, since just a handful of AZD1222 recipients were seropositive for SARS-CoV-2 at baseline. After two AZD1222 doses, both the breadth and the depth of spike-specific TCRs were significantly higher than at day 0 and than in MenACWY recipients. CD4 TCRs associated with the vaccine covered the entire spike protein, and the dominant responses were in regions 160-218 and 743-854.

CDR1 and CDR2 (MDHEN, SYDVKM) derive from the germline V gene. Clipping removes 4 bases from V and 1 base from J, with 10 as the unmatched junction base count. From the cysteine through the phenylalanine, the CDR3 covers 17 amino acids. Only the CDR3 part of the read is kept: 51 bases, read in frame from the first base. The CDR3 regions of human TCRbeta chains were analyzed by immunosequencing. The original methods were these. Repertoire TCRs were matched against a reference library of SARS-CoV-2-specific TCRs generated with the MIRA antigen-specificity platform. Breadth was defined as the fraction of unique TCRs that were SARS-CoV-2-associated, and depth was defined as the fraction of total T cells that were SARS-CoV-2-associated. Using the MIRA data, each spike-specific TCR was assigned both to the spike region to which the TCR was reactive and to a CD4 or CD8 class. Log10-transformed breadth and depth values were compared by one-way ANOVA with Sidak's multiple comparisons tests. TCRdb's version of the immuneACCESS table is confined to in-frame rearrangements and falls short of the full clone set. An unresolved V gene accounts for under half of the shortfall where checked; the remainder is of unknown origin. That table is the source of V, J and clone size, and D and trimming were worked out from the DNA. The sample profile shows 150,000 to 200,000 clones; 94% of them were found once. The ten largest clones take up 9.2% of the sample.

This specimen's time point label, per the study, means: baseline before first vaccination. Vaccinee samples came from UK trials COV001 and COV002, including a single-blind randomized controlled phase 2/3 trial of AZD1222 (ChAdOx1 nCoV-19) in healthy adults. For TCRbeta chain sequencing, PBMC samples were collected from trial participants at day 0 and at day 28 after the second dose. Concerning this clone itself: Its antigen is unknown. No much larger clone exists at a distance of one base, and base qualities are not known.

Rearrangement joined TRBV28 to TRBJ2-5, with 9 bases matching TRBD2. This TCR was sampled from an adult in good health. The specimen comprised peripheral blood, sampled on day 0 of AZD1222 vaccination. The bases are TGTGCCAGCAGTTCGCGCGGGGGCGGGAGGGTCCAAGAGACCCAGTACTTC. This yields the protein CASSSRGGGRVQETQYF.